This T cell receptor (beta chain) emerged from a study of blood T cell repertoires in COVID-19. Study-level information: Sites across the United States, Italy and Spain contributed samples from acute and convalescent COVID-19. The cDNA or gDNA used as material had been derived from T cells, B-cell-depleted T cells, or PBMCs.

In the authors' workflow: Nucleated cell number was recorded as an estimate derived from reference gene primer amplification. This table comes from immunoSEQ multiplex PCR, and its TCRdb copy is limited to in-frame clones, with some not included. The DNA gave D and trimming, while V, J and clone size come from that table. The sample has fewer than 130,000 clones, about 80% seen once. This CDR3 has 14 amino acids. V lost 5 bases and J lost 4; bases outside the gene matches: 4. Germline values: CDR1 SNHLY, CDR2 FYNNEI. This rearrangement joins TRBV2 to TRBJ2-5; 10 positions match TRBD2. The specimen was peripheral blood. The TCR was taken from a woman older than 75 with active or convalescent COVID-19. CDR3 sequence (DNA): TGTGCCAGCAGTCGAGTAGCGGGAGGAGAGACCCAGTACTTC. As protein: CASSRVAGGETQYF.